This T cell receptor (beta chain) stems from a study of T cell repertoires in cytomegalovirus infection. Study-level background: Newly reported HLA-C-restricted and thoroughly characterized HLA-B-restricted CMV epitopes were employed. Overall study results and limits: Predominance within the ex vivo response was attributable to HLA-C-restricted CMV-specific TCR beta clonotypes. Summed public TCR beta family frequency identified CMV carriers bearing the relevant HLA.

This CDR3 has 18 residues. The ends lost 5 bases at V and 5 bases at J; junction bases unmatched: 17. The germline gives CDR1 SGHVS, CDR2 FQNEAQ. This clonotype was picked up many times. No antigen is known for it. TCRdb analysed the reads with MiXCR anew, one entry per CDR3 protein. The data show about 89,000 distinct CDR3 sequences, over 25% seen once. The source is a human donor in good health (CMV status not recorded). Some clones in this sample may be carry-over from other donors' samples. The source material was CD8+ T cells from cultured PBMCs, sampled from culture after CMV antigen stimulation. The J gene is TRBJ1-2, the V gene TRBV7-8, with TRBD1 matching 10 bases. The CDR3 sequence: CASSTLRGQGVDLYGYTF. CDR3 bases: TGTGCCAGCAGCACCCTAAGAGGACAGGGGGTAGATCTTTATGGCTACACCTTC. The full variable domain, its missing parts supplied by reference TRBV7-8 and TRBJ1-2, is GAGVSQSPRYKVAKRGQDVALRCDPISGHVSLFWYQQALGQGPEFLTYFQNEAQLDKSGLPSDRFFAERPEGSVSTLKIQRTQQEDSAVYLCASSTLRGQGVDLYGYTFGSGTRLTVV.